The 16 T cell receptor beta chains presented below share a single source sample, sequenced in a study of a mutant IDH1 vaccine in newly diagnosed glioma. Here immunoSEQ multiplex PCR was the method, and the copy in TCRdb shows in-frame clones only, minus some. The table includes under 75,000 clones, about nine tenths detected once. The time point: baseline, week 1 (first vaccination visit). Treatment: pre-vaccination baseline after standard-of-care therapy. The sample consisted of PBMCs, taken from a glioma patient treated with radiotherapy, temozolomide or both. All receptors derive from a man aged 50 to 59 with glioma.

This chain joins TRBV28 and TRBJ1-2, with TRBD1 matching 9 bases. The CDR3 sequence is 15 residues long. V lost 5 bases, J lost 4 bases, and 8 bases stayed unmatched. Germline CDR1 is MDHEN and CDR2 is SYDVKM. The CDR3 loop reads CASSTGGADFYGYTF. The CDR3 nucleotides read TGTGCCAGCAGTACAGGGGGCGCCGACTTCTATGGCTACACCTTC.

V is TRBV2 and J is TRBJ2-3; no reliable D call. V shed 6 bases and J shed 6 bases, with 10 bases lying between them. CDR1 and CDR2 from the germline V gene are SNHLY and FYNNEI. This CDR3 is built from 12 residues. CDR3 amino acids: CASRHDRDTQYF. The CDR3 nucleotides are TGTGCCAGCAGGCATGACCGGGATACGCAGTATTTT.

The genes are TRBV27 and TRBJ1-4; perhaps TRBD1 as D (5 bases). This CDR3 has 15 residues. Looked up from germline, CDR1 is MNHEY and CDR2 is SMNVEV (reference sequence). Between the trimmed V and J ends, which lost 6 bases and 8 bases, there was a span of 19 bases. Here the CDR3 DNA reads TGTGCCAGCAGGCGGAGTCGGGGGTCGGGGGAAAAACTGTTTTTT. It specifies CASRRSRGSGEKLFF.

The rearrangement joins TRBV9 to TRBJ2-5; D is undetermined. This CDR3 region has 15 residues. V was clipped by 0 bases and J by 1 base, with 10 bases between them. CDR1 and CDR2 (germline): SGDLS, YYNGEE. The CDR3 spells CASSVEEEIQETQYF. Here the CDR3 DNA reads TGTGCCAGCAGCGTAGAAGAAGAGATCCAAGAGACCCAGTACTTC. The variable domain in full, with the rest retrieved from reference TRBV9 and TRBJ2-5, is DSGVTQTPKHLITATGQRVTLRCSPRSGDLSVYWYQQSLDQGLQFLIQYYNGEERAKGNILERFSAQQFPDLHSELNLSSLELGDSALYFCASSVEEEIQETQYFGPGTRLLVL.

This clone was recorded only once. This sample includes further DNA sequences coding for the same CDR3. The rearrangement uses TRBV5-1 and TRBJ2-7, with D possibly being TRBD2 (7 bases). Germline V gene sequence: CDR1 SGHRS, CDR2 YFSETQ. The length of the CDR3 is 15 residues. Trimming shortened V by 0 bases and J by 2 bases, and 12 bases separated the two germline ends. CDR3 protein: CASSLGTGGPYEQYF. DNA for the CDR3: TGCGCCAGCAGCTTGGGGACCGGGGGGCCCTACGAGCAGTACTTC.

The chain combines TRBV10-1 with TRBJ1-1; D unresolved. The germline V and J ends were trimmed by 4 bases and 2 bases, with 8 bases remaining between them. This CDR3 comprises 13 residues. Germline lookup yields CDR1 WNHNN and CDR2 SYGVQD (reference sequence). In DNA, the CDR3 is TGCGCCAGCAGTGTAGGGCTCAACACTGAAGCTTTCTTT. This sequence encodes CASSVGLNTEAFF.

The chain has TRBV6-1 and TRBJ1-2, with 7 bases lining up with TRBD1. CDR3 length equals 16 residues. The junction had 14 bases not matched to a gene; V was cut back by 2 bases and J by 8 bases. Germline loops: CDR1 MNHNS, CDR2 SASEGT. CDR3 loop: CASSERNTLGGEGYTF. In DNA form, the CDR3 reads TGTGCCAGCAGTGAAAGGAACACCCTAGGGGGCGAAGGCTACACCTTC.

The chain combines TRBV19 with TRBJ2-1; D is undetermined. Germline CDR1 LNHDA, CDR2 SQIVND (reference sequence). Trimming pared 1 base from V and 9 bases from J, leaving 10 bases between. The CDR3 is made up of 13 amino acids. CDR3 loop: CASSIVLVGEQFF. The CDR3 region has the DNA TGTGCCAGTAGTATAGTGTTGGTGGGTGAGCAGTTCTTC.

The chain combines TRBV28 with TRBJ1-2, with 7 bases that match TRBD1. Losses at the gene ends were 3 bases for V and 6 bases for J; bases not matched to a gene: 13. CDR1 is MDHEN and CDR2 is SYDVKM in the germline V gene. This CDR3 region has 16 residues. CDR3 bases: TGTGCCAGCAGTTTCCTGACAGGGCCGCCGAAAGATGGCTACACCTTC. Encoded protein: CASSFLTGPPKDGYTF.

V is TRBV7-9 and J is TRBJ2-1; 7 bases are a match to TRBD2. The CDR3 is made up of 14 amino acids. V lost 8 bases, J lost 3 bases, and 7 bases stayed unmatched. The germline gives CDR1 SEHNR, CDR2 FQNEAQ (reference sequence). In DNA form, the CDR3 reads TGTGCCAGCCATCCAGCGGGGCTCTACAATGAGCAGTTCTTC. This encodes CASHPAGLYNEQFF. Combining the CDR3 with reference TRBV7-9 and TRBJ2-1 gives the whole variable domain DTGVSQNPRHKITKRGQNVTFRCDPISEHNRLYWYRQTLGQGPEFLTYFQNEAQLEKSRLLSDRFSAERPKGSFSTLEIQRTEQGDSAMYLCASHPAGLYNEQFFGPGTRLTVL.

V and J are TRBV2 and TRBJ2-1; D perhaps matches TRBD1 (5 bases). Germline loops: CDR1 SNHLY, CDR2 FYNNEI. The germline V and J ends were trimmed by 5 bases and 0 bases, with 11 bases remaining between them. This CDR3 comprises 15 residues. CDR3 in amino acids: CASSSTGRSYNEQFF. The CDR3 DNA follows: TGTGCCAGCAGTTCCACAGGCCGCTCCTACAATGAGCAGTTCTTC.

This rearrangement joins TRBV19 to TRBJ1-5; TRBD1 agrees at 7 bases. V gave up 9 bases and J gave up 4 bases; unmatched junction bases: 15. The CDR3 contains 16 residues. The germline V gene has CDR1 LNHDA and CDR2 SQIVND (reference sequence). The CDR3: CASVQKAGGENQPQHF. For the CDR3, the DNA is TGTGCCAGCGTTCAAAAAGCAGGGGGTGAAAATCAGCCCCAGCATTTT. Complete variable domain (other parts from reference TRBV19 and TRBJ1-5): DGGITQSPKYLFRKEGQNVTLSCEQNLNHDAMYWYRQDPGQGLRLIYYSQIVNDFQKGDIAEGYSVSREKKESFPLTVTSAQKNPTAFYLCASVQKAGGENQPQHFGDGTRLSIL.

DNA of the CDR3: TGTGCCAGCAGCTGGACAGGGGAGACCCAGTACTTC. Its translation: CASSWTGETQYF. The chain has TRBV6-6 and TRBJ2-5; 8 positions agree with TRBD1. Germline-derived CDR1 and CDR2 are MNHNY and SVGAGI (reference sequence). The CDR3 loop spans 12 amino acids. V dropped 6 bases and J dropped 5; count of bases not matched to a gene: 2.

The CDR3 nucleotides are TGTGCCAGCAGCTTATCTGTGGGACAGGGGGCTGACACCGGGGAGCTGTTTTTT. Protein sequence: CASSLSVGQGADTGELFF. This chain uses TRBV7-6 with TRBJ2-2, with 12 bases identical to TRBD1. V lost 2 bases, J lost 3 bases, and 7 bases stayed unmatched. Germline-derived CDR1 and CDR2 are SGHVS and FNYEAQ. CDR3 length equals 18 residues.

The genes are TRBV13 and TRBJ1-5; a weak D match, TRBD1 (5 bases). CDR1 is PRHDT, CDR2 FYEKMQ, per germline (reference sequence). CDR3 length: 12 amino acids. The germline V and J ends were trimmed by 4 bases and 9 bases, with 10 bases remaining between them. DNA for the CDR3: TGTGCCAGCAGCTCAGGGCGAGGGCCCCAGCATTTT. This gives the protein CASSSGRGPQHF. The variable domain in full, completed from reference TRBV13 and TRBJ1-5, reads AAGVIQSPRHLIKEKRETATLKCYPIPRHDTVYWYQQGPGQDPQFLISFYEKMQSDKGSIPDRFSAQQFSDYHSELNMSSLELGDSALYFCASSSGRGPQHFGDGTRLSIL.

V gene TRBV9 combines with J gene TRBJ2-3; 7 bases align to TRBD2. This CDR3 has 16 residues. V shed 3 bases and J 5 bases; nucleotides not matched to a gene: 12. Germline V gene lookup returns CDR1 SGDLS and CDR2 YYNGEE. CDR3 amino acids: CASSEEGGNVGDTQYF. The CDR3 coding sequence is TGTGCCAGCAGCGAGGAGGGAGGGAATGTAGGAGATACGCAGTATTTT.